One and the same sample provided the 15 T cell receptor beta chains below, sequenced in a study of CD8+CD57+ T cells in acquired aplastic anemia. The study profiled TCR beta VDJ and CDR3 using genomic DNA as template. TCRdb itself ran the reads through MiXCR, one entry per CDR3 protein. Of 120,000 or so distinct CDR3 sequences in the sample, 48% were seen once. Sequencing input: sorted CD4+, CD8+, or CD8+CD57+ T cells (not recorded which) from PBMCs. All receptors come from a human donor in good health, serving as a control.

There are a few counts of this clonotype. A much larger clone lies a single base off, so this may be a read error. The chain links TRBV4-3 to TRBJ2-1; maybe TRBD2 (6 bases). This CDR3 has 15 amino acids. Germline CDR1 is LGHNA and CDR2 is YSLEER. V dropped 0 bases and J dropped 4 bases, with 10 bases sitting between them. The CDR3 reads CASSQDEGLYNEQFF. The CDR3 DNA sequence: TGCGCCAGCAGCCAAGATGAGGGACTGTACAATGAGCAGTTCTTC.

This clonotype was picked up a small number of times. V gene TRBV11-2 combines with J gene TRBJ1-1; D uncertain. The V gene's germline CDR1 is SGHAT and CDR2 FQNNGV. The CDR3 is 16 residues long. V was pared by 1 base and J by 5 bases, with 17 bases between. DNA of the CDR3: TGTGCCAGCAGCTTAGTTCAGCATGAACGAGGGACTGAAGCTTTCTTT. Protein product: CASSLVQHERGTEAFF. Variable domain in full (rest from reference TRBV11-2 and TRBJ1-1): EAGVAQSPRYKIIEKRQSVAFWCNPISGHATLYWYQQILGQGPKLLIQFQNNGVVDDSQLPKDRFSAERLKGVDSTLKIQPAKLEDSAVYLCASSLVQHERGTEAFFGQGTRLTVV.

This clonotype was counted many times. V and J are TRBV9 and TRBJ2-5; no firm D call. V gave up 0 bases and J gave up 1 base, with 7 bases separating them. The CDR3 extends over 14 amino acids. Germline V gene lookup returns CDR1 SGDLS and CDR2 YYNGEE. CDR3 coding DNA: TGTGCCAGCAGCGTAGGTACGCTCCAAGAGACCCAGTACTTC. Translated: CASSVGTLQETQYF.

This clonotype was recorded many times. This chain links TRBV6-1 with TRBJ2-1, with 10 bases lining up with TRBD2. The V segment lost 6 bases and the J segment 10 bases; nucleotides outside the gene matches: 15. The CDR3 runs to 16 residues. Germline V gives CDR1 MNHNS, CDR2 SASEGT. This CDR3 is CASSKGLAMTGVEQFF. The CDR3 DNA sequence: TGTGCCAGCAGCAAGGGACTAGCGATGACAGGGGTGGAGCAGTTCTTC.

Remarks on this clonotype: One base away lies a much larger clone, so this may be a sequencing read error. The CDR3 loop reads CASSFAAGTTDTGELFF. In DNA, the CDR3 is TGTGCCAGCAGCTTCGCAGCCGGGACAACGGACACCGGGGAGCTGTTTTTT. This rearrangement joins TRBV11-3 to TRBJ2-2, with a tentative D call TRBD1 (6 bases). CDR3 length: 17 amino acids. Germline-derived CDR1 and CDR2 are SGHNT and YENEEA. V was trimmed by 3 bases and J by 3 bases, leaving 17 bases between them.

The rearrangement links TRBV15 to TRBJ1-5; D not certain. This CDR3 is built from 18 residues. Germline values: CDR1 LNHNV, CDR2 YYDKDF (reference sequence). V was cut by 0 bases and J by 3 bases, with 18 bases left in between. The DNA for the CDR3 is TGTGCCACCAGCAGAGAAGGGTGGGGAGGCCTCACCAATCAGCCCCAGCATTTT. Its translation is CATSREGWGGLTNQPQHF.

The chain links TRBV15 to TRBJ2-6; D gene uncertain. Germline V lookup: CDR1 LNHNV, CDR2 YYDKDF (reference sequence). Trimming stripped 8 bases from V and 0 bases from J, with 5 bases between. CDR3 length: 13 amino acids. DNA for the CDR3: TGTGCCACCGCTTCCTCTGGGGCCAACGTCCTGACTTTC. This gives the protein CATASSGANVLTF.

The chain is built from TRBV25-1 and TRBJ1-4, with 8 bases matching TRBD1. Germline trimming cut 4 bases from V and 0 bases from J; bases unmatched to any gene: 4. The CDR3 sequence is 16 residues long. CDR1 is MGHDK and CDR2 is SYGVNS in the germline V gene. The CDR3 sequence is CASSVDRGPTNEKLFF. The CDR3 DNA reads TGTGCCAGCAGTGTTGACAGGGGTCCAACTAATGAAAAACTGTTTTTT. Full variable domain (remainder filled in from reference TRBV25-1 and TRBJ1-4): EADIYQTPRYLVIGTGKKITLECSQTMGHDKMYWYQQDPGMELHLIHYSYGVNSTEKGDLSSESTVSRIRTEHFPLTLESARPSHTSQYLCASSVDRGPTNEKLFFGSGTQLSVL.

This chain uses TRBV7-3 with TRBJ2-7; 11 bases agree with TRBD2. The V segment lost 5 bases and the J segment 3 bases; nucleotides outside the gene matches: 3. The CDR3 covers 14 residues. The germline CDR1 and CDR2 sequences are SGHTA and FQGTGA. CDR3 bases: TGTGCCAGCAGCCCGACTAGCGGGGTCTACGAGCAGTACTTC. It is translated as CASSPTSGVYEQYF.

This clonotype was recorded a few times. The gene calls are TRBV2 and TRBJ1-1; the match to TRBD1 covers 10 bases. The CDR3 is made up of 14 amino acids. The ends lost 6 bases at V and 5 bases at J; junction bases unmatched: 6. Germline CDR1 reads SNHLY; CDR2 reads FYNNEI. The DNA of the CDR3 is TGTGCCAGCAGGGGAAGGACAGGGGGAACTGAAGCTTTCTTT. This sequence encodes CASRGRTGGTEAFF.

The rearrangement links TRBV5-1 to TRBJ1-2, with D possibly matching TRBD1 (6 bases). This CDR3 region has 15 residues. Looked up from germline, CDR1 is SGHRS and CDR2 is YFSETQ. The V and J ends lost 4 bases and 4 bases respectively, with 17 bases between them. CDR3 nucleotide sequence: TGCGCCAGCAGCGCTACGACAGGCTTGGGCTATGGCTACACCTTC. This gives the protein CASSATTGLGYGYTF.

This clonotype was counted at least ten times. This chain connects TRBV20-1 to TRBJ2-7, with 7 bases lining up with TRBD1. With 0 bases clipped from V and 3 bases from J, the junction kept 5 bases outside the gene matches. Germline V CDR1 and CDR2: DFQATT, SNEGSKA (reference sequence). The CDR3 totals 14 residues. The DNA for the CDR3 is TGCAGTGCTAGAGATGTTGGGACAGTCTACGAGCAGTACTTC. Its translation is CSARDVGTVYEQYF.

This clonotype was detected a few times. The chain combines TRBV18 with TRBJ1-2, with TRBD1 identical over 8 bases. The length of the CDR3 is 13 residues. Germline loops: CDR1 KGHSH, CDR2 LQKENI. The V segment lost 4 bases and the J segment 5 bases; nucleotides outside the gene matches: 3. The CDR3 here is CASSQGTGYGYTF. The CDR3 DNA is TGTGCCAGCTCACAGGGGACAGGATATGGCTACACCTTC.

J is TRBJ2-4 and V is TRBV25-1; D gene uncertain. V was cut by 3 bases and J by 0 bases, with 15 bases left in between. The germline V gene encodes CDR1 MGHDK and CDR2 SYGVNS. This CDR3 spans 17 amino acids. The CDR3 nucleotides are TGTGCCAGCAGTGAGGCCCCGGTTGAGCTAGCCAAAAACATTCAGTACTTC. Residues: CASSEAPVELAKNIQYF.

The table lists this clonotype with many counts. The genes are TRBV19 and TRBJ2-7; TRBD1 matches at 9 bases. Looked up from germline, CDR1 is LNHDA and CDR2 is SQIVND (reference sequence). With 4 bases clipped from V and 0 bases from J, the junction kept 4 bases outside the gene matches. The CDR3 is 15 residues long. The CDR3 loop is CASSRGQGYSYEQYF. The DNA for the CDR3 is TGTGCCAGTAGTAGGGGACAGGGCTACTCCTACGAGCAGTACTTC.